The rows below give T cell receptor beta chains drawn from one sample of a study of blood T cell repertoires in COVID-19. The method was immunoSEQ multiplex PCR; TCRdb's version includes in-frame clones alone and lacks a portion of them. This sample has about 380,000 clones; more than 70% occur once, and the top ten carry 1.2%. Sequencing was done on a sample of PBMCs or T cells enriched from blood (not recorded which). These TCRs come from a woman between 18 and 29 years old who had recovered from COVID-19. CDR3s include the opening cysteine and the closing phenylalanine or tryptophan. The D gene is left open where the match is weak. Size values are once, few and many counts, or a class for expanded clones, and some rows have none.

D gene | clone size | J gene | V gene | CDR3 protein | CDR3 DNA
TRBD2 | NA | TRBJ2-3 | TRBV27 | CASSLTGLAGGDTQYF | TGTGCCAGCAGTTTAACGGGACTAGCGGGGGGGGATACGCAGTATTTT
TRBD2 | NA | TRBJ2-2 | TRBV2 | CASSNQRGGNTGELFF | TGTGCCAGCAGTAACCAGCGGGGGGGGAACACCGGGGAGCTGTTTTTT
NA | NA | TRBJ1-2 | TRBV12-3/TRBV12-4 | CASTVGTGALISF | NA
TRBD1 | once | TRBJ2-5 | TRBV7-7 | CASSRGLDRGETQYF | TGTGCTAGCAGCCGCGGCTTAGACAGGGGAGAGACCCAGTACTTC
TRBD1 | once | TRBJ2-5 | TRBV18 | CASSPETGGGLKTQYF | TGTGCCAGCTCACCAGAGACAGGGGGGGGTTTGAAGACCCAGTACTTC
NA | NA | TRBJ1-2 | TRBV9 | CASSVGNGYTF | TGTGCCAGCAGCGTAGGTAATGGCTACACCTTC
NA | NA | TRBJ1-5 | TRBV28 | CASREAPSNQPQHF | TGTGCCAGCAGGGAGGCCCCAAGCAATCAGCCCCAGCATTTT
TRBD1 | NA | TRBJ2-7 | TRBV7-8 | CASSVLTRGRDEQYF | TGTGCCAGCAGCGTCCTGACCAGGGGGCGGGACGAGCAGTACTTC
NA | NA | TRBJ1-3 | TRBV11-2 | CASSLGQVTSGNTIYF | TGTGCCAGCAGCTTAGGGCAGGTGACCTCTGGAAACACCATATATTTT
NA | once | TRBJ1-1 | TRBV5-4 | CASSLLGGTEAFF | TGTGCCAGCAGCTTGTTAGGGGGCACTGAAGCTTTCTTT
TRBD1 | NA | TRBJ2-7 | TRBV5-4 | CASTRDSSSYEQYF | TGTGCCAGCACCAGGGACAGTAGCTCCTACGAGCAGTACTTC
TRBD1 | NA | TRBJ2-2 | TRBV19 | CATSPGQGALGELFF | TGTGCCACCTCACCGGGACAGGGGGCATTGGGGGAGCTGTTTTTT
NA | NA | TRBJ2-7 | TRBV6-1 | CASSERRGSLEQYF | TGTGCCAGCAGTGAACGGCGAGGATCCCTCGAGCAGTACTTC
TRBD1 | NA | TRBJ1-1 | TRBV3-1/TRBV3-2 | CASSQVPGTGRNTEAFF | TGTGCCAGCAGCCAAGTACCCGGGACAGGGCGTAACACTGAAGCTTTCTTT
NA | NA | TRBJ2-6 | TRBV7-2 | CASTPEPGANVLTF | TGTGCCAGCACCCCGGAGCCCGGGGCCAACGTCCTGACTTTC
TRBD1 | NA | TRBJ1-5 | TRBV4-1 | CASSQGFSGQERQPQHF | TGCGCCAGCAGCCAAGGTTTCTCGGGACAGGAGCGTCAGCCCCAGCATTTT
TRBD2 | NA | TRBJ2-2 | TRBV3-1/TRBV3-2 | CASSQDLLAGGTGELFF | TGTGCCAGCAGCCAAGATCTACTAGCGGGGGGAACCGGGGAGCTGTTTTTT
NA | many | TRBJ2-7 | TRBV27 | CASGRGVLAYEQYF | TGTGCCAGCGGTAGGGGCGTCCTCGCCTACGAGCAGTACTTC
TRBD1 | NA | TRBJ2-6 | TRBV9 | CASSVTGAQVGANVLTF | TGTGCCAGCAGCGTTACAGGGGCCCAGGTTGGGGCCAACGTCCTGACTTTC
NA | NA | TRBJ1-1 | TRBV21-1 | CASSTGVLTEAFF | TGTGCCAGCAGCACCGGGGTTCTCACTGAAGCTTTCTTT
NA | NA | TRBJ1-1 | TRBV6-5 | CASRTVGEAATEAFF | TGTGCCAGCAGGACGGTCGGGGAAGCGGCCACTGAAGCTTTCTTT
NA | NA | TRBJ2-3 | TRBV3-1/TRBV3-2 | CASSQDAATTTDTQYF | TGTGCCAGCAGCCAAGATGCCGCTACCACCACAGATACGCAGTATTTT
TRBD2 | NA | TRBJ2-7 | TRBV2 | CATLRASGGHEQYF | TGTGCCACCCTGAGGGCTAGCGGGGGCCACGAGCAGTACTTC
TRBD1 | NA | TRBJ1-1 | TRBV7-3 | CASSPTGIKNTEAFF | TGTGCCAGCAGCCCGACAGGGATCAAGAACACTGAAGCTTTCTTT
NA | NA | TRBJ1-6 | TRBV27 | CASSRQDNSPLHF | TGTGCCAGCAGTAGACAGGATAATTCACCCCTCCACTTT
TRBD2 | NA | TRBJ2-1 | TRBV2 | CASMILAGGEQFF | TGTGCCAGCATGATACTAGCGGGGGGTGAGCAGTTCTTC
NA | NA | TRBJ1-1 | TRBV5-1 | CASSSGWTVNTEAFF | TGCGCCAGCAGCTCAGGTTGGACAGTGAACACTGAAGCTTTCTTT
NA | NA | TRBJ1-4 | TRBV7-9 | CASSPSQGYNEKLFF | TGTGCCAGCAGCCCCTCCCAGGGTTACAATGAAAAACTGTTTTTT
NA | NA | TRBJ1-4 | TRBV3-1/TRBV3-2 | CASSQRGPTNEKLFF | TGTGCCAGCAGCCAACGGGGTCCGACTAATGAAAAACTGTTTTTT
NA | once | TRBJ1-2 | TRBV3-1/TRBV3-2 | CASSVGQPVSYGYTF | TGTGCCAGCAGCGTCGGACAGCCTGTATCCTATGGCTACACCTTC